A selection of T cell receptor beta chains follows, all from one sample in a study of cytomegalovirus exposure and HLA in healthy donors. The table came from immunoSEQ multiplex PCR; TCRdb's copy has only in-frame clones and leaves some out. The sample has over 150,000 clones, roughly 77% seen once. Sequenced material: PBMCs. These receptors originate from a man aged 25 to 45 in good health and CMV-seropositive. The CDR3 runs from the conserved cysteine through the conserved F or W. Fields, in order: clone size, J gene, V gene, D gene, CDR3 DNA, CDR3 protein. The D gene is left open where the match is weak. For some rows the clone size is stated as once, few or many, or as a class when expanded; others skip it.

clone_size: -
j_call: TRBJ1-6
v_call: TRBV15
d_call: TRBD1
cdr3_nt: TGTGCCACCAGCAGAGTCAGGGGGAATTCACCCCTCCACTTT
cdr3_aa: CATSRVRGNSPLHF

clone_size: -
j_call: TRBJ2-7
v_call: TRBV5-4
d_call: TRBD1
cdr3_nt: TGTGCCAGCAGACCGGGACAGGAGCGCTACGAGCAGTACTTC
cdr3_aa: CASRPGQERYEQYF

clone_size: -
j_call: TRBJ2-7
v_call: TRBV27
d_call: -
cdr3_nt: TGTGCCAGCAGTTTACGGGGAGGCTACGAGCAGTACTTC
cdr3_aa: CASSLRGGYEQYF

clone_size: -
j_call: TRBJ2-7
v_call: TRBV29-1
d_call: TRBD1
cdr3_nt: TGCAGCGTTGAACCCCGGGACAGGAGCTCCTACGAGCAGTACTTC
cdr3_aa: CSVEPRDRSSYEQYF

clone_size: -
j_call: TRBJ1-1
v_call: TRBV6-1
d_call: TRBD1
cdr3_nt: TGTGCCAGCAGGGAAACCGGGACAGAGAACACTGAAGCTTTCTTT
cdr3_aa: CASRETGTENTEAFF

clone_size: once
j_call: TRBJ2-1
v_call: TRBV27
d_call: TRBD1
cdr3_nt: TGTGCCAGCAGTAGAGGGACAGGGGCCTACAATGAGCAGTTCTTC
cdr3_aa: CASSRGTGAYNEQFF

clone_size: -
j_call: TRBJ1-4
v_call: TRBV7-9
d_call: -
cdr3_nt: TGTGCCAGCAGACGAAAGCATACGGACAAGAATGAAAAACTGTTTTTT
cdr3_aa: CASRRKHTDKNEKLFF

clone_size: -
j_call: TRBJ2-7
v_call: TRBV6-6
d_call: TRBD1
cdr3_nt: TGTGCCAGCAGTTACGGACAGGCGGGCGAGCAGTACTTC
cdr3_aa: CASSYGQAGEQYF

clone_size: -
j_call: TRBJ2-7
v_call: TRBV7-9
d_call: -
cdr3_nt: TGTGCCAGCAGCTCAATCTACGAGCAGTACTTC
cdr3_aa: CASSSIYEQYF

clone_size: -
j_call: TRBJ1-1
v_call: TRBV18
d_call: -
cdr3_nt: TGTGCCAGCTCACGCGGGACTAACACTGAAGCTTTCTTT
cdr3_aa: CASSRGTNTEAFF

clone_size: -
j_call: TRBJ1-2
v_call: TRBV4-1
d_call: -
cdr3_nt: TGCGCCAGCAGCCAACCTACTCCCTCACGGGGGAAAGCTAACTATGGCTACACCTTC
cdr3_aa: CASSQPTPSRGKANYGYTF

clone_size: -
j_call: TRBJ2-7
v_call: TRBV2
d_call: TRBD1
cdr3_nt: TGTGCCACCAAAGGGGGCTGGTTCTACGAGCAGTACTTC
cdr3_aa: CATKGGWFYEQYF

clone_size: -
j_call: TRBJ1-5
v_call: TRBV28
d_call: -
cdr3_nt: TGTGCCAGCAGCCTTGACAATAGCAATCAGCCCCAGCATTTT
cdr3_aa: CASSLDNSNQPQHF

clone_size: -
j_call: TRBJ1-1
v_call: TRBV10-3
d_call: TRBD1
cdr3_nt: TGTGCCATCAGTGGCCAGGGGGCGAACACTGAAGCTTTCTTT
cdr3_aa: CAISGQGANTEAFF

clone_size: few
j_call: TRBJ1-4
v_call: TRBV5-6
d_call: TRBD1
cdr3_nt: TGTGCCAGCAGCAGACGGGACAGGATCGGAACTAATGAAAAACTGTTTTTT
cdr3_aa: CASSRRDRIGTNEKLFF

clone_size: -
j_call: TRBJ2-7
v_call: TRBV27
d_call: TRBD1
cdr3_nt: TGTGCCAGCAGCACTCACACCGGGACAGCAAACTACGAGCAGTACTTC
cdr3_aa: CASSTHTGTANYEQYF

clone_size: -
j_call: TRBJ2-7
v_call: TRBV6-1
d_call: TRBD2
cdr3_nt: TGTGCCAGCAGTGAAGGGGGGGGTAGGTCCTACGAGCAGTACTTC
cdr3_aa: CASSEGGGRSYEQYF

clone_size: -
j_call: TRBJ2-1
v_call: TRBV7-2
d_call: TRBD2
cdr3_nt: TGTGCCAGCAGCTTAGCGGGGGGGAATGAGCAGTTCTTC
cdr3_aa: CASSLAGGNEQFF

clone_size: -
j_call: TRBJ2-6
v_call: TRBV4-3
d_call: TRBD1
cdr3_nt: TGCGCCAGCAGCCTTACTCCGGGACAGGGTGGGTCTGGGGCCAACGTCCTGACTTTC
cdr3_aa: CASSLTPGQGGSGANVLTF

clone_size: -
j_call: TRBJ1-2
v_call: TRBV7-2
d_call: -
cdr3_nt: TGTGCCAGCAGCTCCCGAGAGGTTGACTATGGCTACACCTTC
cdr3_aa: CASSSREVDYGYTF

clone_size: -
j_call: TRBJ2-7
v_call: TRBV27
d_call: -
cdr3_nt: TGTGCCAGCAGTTTATTCAGGTTCTACGAGCAGTACTTC
cdr3_aa: CASSLFRFYEQYF

clone_size: -
j_call: TRBJ2-7
v_call: TRBV5-1
d_call: TRBD1
cdr3_nt: TGCGCCAGCAGCTTGGGGGACAGACCAAGCTACGAGCAGTACTTC
cdr3_aa: CASSLGDRPSYEQYF

clone_size: -
j_call: TRBJ2-7
v_call: TRBV7-2
d_call: -
cdr3_nt: TGTGCCAGCAGCTTAGGTCTGGCGGGGTCCGAGCAGTACTTC
cdr3_aa: CASSLGLAGSEQYF